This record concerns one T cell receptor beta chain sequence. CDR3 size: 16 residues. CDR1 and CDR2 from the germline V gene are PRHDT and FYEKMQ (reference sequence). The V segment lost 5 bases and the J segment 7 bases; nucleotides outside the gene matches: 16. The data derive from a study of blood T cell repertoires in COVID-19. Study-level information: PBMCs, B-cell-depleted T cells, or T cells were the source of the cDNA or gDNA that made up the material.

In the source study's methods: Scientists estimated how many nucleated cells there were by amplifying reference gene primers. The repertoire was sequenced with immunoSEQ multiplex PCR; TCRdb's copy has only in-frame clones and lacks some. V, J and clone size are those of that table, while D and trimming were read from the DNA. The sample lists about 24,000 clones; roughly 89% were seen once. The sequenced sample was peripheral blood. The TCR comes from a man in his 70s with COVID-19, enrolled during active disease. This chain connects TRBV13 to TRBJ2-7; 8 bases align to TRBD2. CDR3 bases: TGTGCCAGCAGCCCCTACAGACTAGCGAGTGGGGATGAGCAGTACTTC. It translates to CASSPYRLASGDEQYF.